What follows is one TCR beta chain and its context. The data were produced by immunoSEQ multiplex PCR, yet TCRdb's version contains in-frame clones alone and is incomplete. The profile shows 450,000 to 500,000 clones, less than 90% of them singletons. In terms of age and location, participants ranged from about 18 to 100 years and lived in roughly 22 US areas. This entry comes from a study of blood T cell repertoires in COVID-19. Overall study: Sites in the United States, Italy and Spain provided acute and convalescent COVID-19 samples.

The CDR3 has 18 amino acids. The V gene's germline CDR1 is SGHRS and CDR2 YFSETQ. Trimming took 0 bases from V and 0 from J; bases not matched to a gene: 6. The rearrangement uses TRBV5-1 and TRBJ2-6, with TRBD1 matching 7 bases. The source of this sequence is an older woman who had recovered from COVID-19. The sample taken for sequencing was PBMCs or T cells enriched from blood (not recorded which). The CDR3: CASSLVGTAISGANVLTF. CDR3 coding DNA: TGCGCCAGCAGCTTGGTCGGGACAGCGATCTCTGGGGCCAACGTCCTGACTTTC.